This T cell receptor (beta chain) appears in the sequencing data of a study of Graves' ophthalmopathy and Graves' hyperthyroidism. Findings and limits, study-wide: Prediction of ophthalmopathy progression reached roughly 64% sensitivity and approximately 74% specificity. Most expanded clonotypes from thyroid (those above 0.001 frequency) were also found in blood.

The TCR beta CDR3 regions underwent amplification from RNA transcripts. After a first-round RT-PCR with HTBI primers, a second-round multiplex PCR was run. TCRdb independently ran MiXCR on the multiplex PCR reads; one entry per CDR3 protein. Among around 600,000 distinct CDR3 sequences, about two fifths were seen once, and the ten largest hold 3% to 4%. Notes on this clonotype: Its antigen is not known.

Active ophthalmopathy (CAS at least 3, NOSPECS at least 4), lasting under 3 months. Clinical symptoms, serum thyroxine, TRAb, thyroid ultrasound and orbital computed tomography formed the basis of diagnosis. The sample comprised peripheral blood. This clonotype was obtained from an adult man with Graves' ophthalmopathy.

The CDR3 nucleotides are TGCGCCAGCAGTGAGCGGCAGTACACTGAAGCTTTCTTT. Amino acid sequence: CASSERQYTEAFF. V and J are TRBV10-2 and TRBJ1-1; D uncertain. Germline CDR1 and CDR2: WSHSY and SAAADI. The CDR3 contains 13 residues. Trimming removed 2 bases at V and 3 bases at J, with 7 bases between.